This T cell receptor beta chain was sequenced during a study of T cell clonotyping in hematopoietic cell transplantation. Findings and limits, study-wide: Without cell sorting, CD4 versus CD8 contributions remain unresolved. After transplant, recipient diversity fell while pathologically expanded clonotypes grew through day 180.

Time point reported: recipient sample about 28 days before transplant, after cytoreduction. Germline V gene sequence: CDR1 GTSNPN, CDR2 SVGIG (reference sequence). V shed 1 base and J 1 base; nucleotides not matched to a gene: 5. This CDR3 is built from 15 residues. Using immunoSEQ multiplex PCR, the repertoire was profiled, and TCRdb retains in-frame clones only, with some absent. The table lists approximately 80,000 clones, 90% to 97% of them singletons, with roughly 1.8% in the top ten. With regard to this clone: Its target is not known.

This TCR came from a woman aged 45-65 years with acute myeloid leukemia. Some clones in this sample may be carry-over from other donors' samples. This chain links TRBV30 with TRBJ1-1; 8 bases match TRBD1. Here the sequenced sample was peripheral blood mononuclear cells, taken before stem cell transplant. CDR3 DNA: TGTGCCTGGAGTGCAGGGGGCGCGGGGAACACTGAAGCTTTCTTT. Translating gives CAWSAGGAGNTEAFF.